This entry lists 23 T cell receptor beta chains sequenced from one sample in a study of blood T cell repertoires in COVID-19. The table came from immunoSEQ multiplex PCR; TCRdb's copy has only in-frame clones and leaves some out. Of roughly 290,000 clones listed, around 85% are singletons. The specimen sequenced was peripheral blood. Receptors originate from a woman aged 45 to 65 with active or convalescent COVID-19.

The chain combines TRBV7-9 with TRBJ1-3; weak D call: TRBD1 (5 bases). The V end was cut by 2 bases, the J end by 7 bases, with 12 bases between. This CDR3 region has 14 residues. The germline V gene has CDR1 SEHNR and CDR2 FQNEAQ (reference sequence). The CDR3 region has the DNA TGTGCCAGCAGCTTACCCAGGGAGGGGAACACCATATATTTT. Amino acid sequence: CASSLPREGNTIYF. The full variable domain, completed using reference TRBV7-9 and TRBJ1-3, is DTGVSQNPRHKITKRGQNVTFRCDPISEHNRLYWYRQTLGQGPEFLTYFQNEAQLEKSRLLSDRFSAERPKGSFSTLEIQRTEQGDSAMYLCASSLPREGNTIYFGEGSWLTVV.

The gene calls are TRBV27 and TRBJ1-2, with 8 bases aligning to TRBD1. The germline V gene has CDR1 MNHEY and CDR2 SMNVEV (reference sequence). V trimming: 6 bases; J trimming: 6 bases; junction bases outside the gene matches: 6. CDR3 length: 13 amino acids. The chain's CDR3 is CASSRNRGDGYTF. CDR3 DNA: TGTGCCAGCAGCCGCAACAGGGGGGATGGCTACACCTTC.

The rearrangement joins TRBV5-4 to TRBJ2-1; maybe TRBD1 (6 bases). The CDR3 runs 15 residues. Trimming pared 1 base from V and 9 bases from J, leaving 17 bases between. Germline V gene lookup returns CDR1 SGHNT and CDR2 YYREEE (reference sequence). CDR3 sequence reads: CASSLQARGEFEQFF. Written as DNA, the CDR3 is TGTGCCAGCAGCTTGCAGGCCAGGGGCGAATTTGAGCAGTTCTTC.

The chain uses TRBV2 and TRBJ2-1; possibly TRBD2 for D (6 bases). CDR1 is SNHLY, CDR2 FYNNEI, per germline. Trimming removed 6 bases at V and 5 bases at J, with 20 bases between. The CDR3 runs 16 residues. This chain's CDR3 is CASRGSVRTTHNEQFF. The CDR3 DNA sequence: TGTGCCAGCAGGGGGAGCGTGAGGACTACCCACAATGAGCAGTTCTTC.

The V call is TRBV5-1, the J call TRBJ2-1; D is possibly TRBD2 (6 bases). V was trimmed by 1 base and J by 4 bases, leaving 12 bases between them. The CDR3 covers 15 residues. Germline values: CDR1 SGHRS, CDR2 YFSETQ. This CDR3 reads CASSLYGRAYNEQFF. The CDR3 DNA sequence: TGCGCCAGCAGCTTGTACGGGAGAGCGTACAATGAGCAGTTCTTC.

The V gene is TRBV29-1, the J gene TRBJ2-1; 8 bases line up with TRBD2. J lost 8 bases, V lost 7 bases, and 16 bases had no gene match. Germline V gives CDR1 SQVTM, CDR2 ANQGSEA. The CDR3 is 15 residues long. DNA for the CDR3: TGCAGCGCCGTTACCGGGACTAGGCTTCCTGATGAGCAGTTCTTC. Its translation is CSAVTGTRLPDEQFF.

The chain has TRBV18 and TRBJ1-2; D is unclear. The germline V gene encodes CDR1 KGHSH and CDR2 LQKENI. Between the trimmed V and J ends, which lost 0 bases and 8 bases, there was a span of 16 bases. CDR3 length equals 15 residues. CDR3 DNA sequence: TGTGCCAGCTCACCACCGGCCTTCAGAGGAGGGGGCTACACCTTC. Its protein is CASSPPAFRGGGYTF.

CDR3 loop: CASTANPTGGYGYTF. For the CDR3, the DNA is TGTGCCAGCACCGCTAACCCCACGGGGGGCTATGGCTACACCTTC. The chain combines TRBV7-9 with TRBJ1-2, with a weak D call TRBD1 (5 bases). V gave up 7 bases and J gave up 4 bases, with 19 bases separating them. CDR1 and CDR2 from the germline V gene are SEHNR and FQNEAQ (reference sequence). This CDR3 region has 15 residues.

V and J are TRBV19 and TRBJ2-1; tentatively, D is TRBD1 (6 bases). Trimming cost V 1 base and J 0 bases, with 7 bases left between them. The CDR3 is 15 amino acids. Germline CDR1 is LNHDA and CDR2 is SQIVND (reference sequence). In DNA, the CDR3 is TGTGCCAGTAGTATAGCAGGGGTCTCCTACAATGAGCAGTTCTTC. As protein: CASSIAGVSYNEQFF.

The CDR3 here is CASSIQGNEQYF. DNA of the CDR3: TGCGCCAGCAGTATTCAGGGGAACGAGCAGTACTTC. The chain joins TRBV5-1 to TRBJ2-7; the D gene is possibly TRBD1 (6 bases). This CDR3 contains 12 residues. Trimming left V 5 bases short and J 5 bases short, with 11 bases between. Germline V gene sequence: CDR1 SGHRS, CDR2 YFSETQ. The whole variable domain, filled in from reference TRBV5-1 and TRBJ2-7, reads KAGVTQTPRYLIKTRGQQVTLSCSPISGHRSVSWYQQTPGQGLQFLFEYFSETQRNKGNFPGRFSGRQFSNSRSEMNVSTLELGDSALYLCASSIQGNEQYFGPGTRLTVT.

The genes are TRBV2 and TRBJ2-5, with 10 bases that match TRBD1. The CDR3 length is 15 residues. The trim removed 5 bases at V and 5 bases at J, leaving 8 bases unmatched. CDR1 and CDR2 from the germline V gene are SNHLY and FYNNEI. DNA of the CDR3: TGTGCCAGCAGTCCGGACAGGGGGAAGGGGGAGACCCAGTACTTC. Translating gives CASSPDRGKGETQYF.

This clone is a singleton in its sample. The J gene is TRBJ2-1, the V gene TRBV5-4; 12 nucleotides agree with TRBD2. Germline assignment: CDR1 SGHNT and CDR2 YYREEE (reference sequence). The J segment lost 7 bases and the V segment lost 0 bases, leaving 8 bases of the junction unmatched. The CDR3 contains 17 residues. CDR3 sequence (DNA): TGTGCCAGCAGCTTGGACGCTAGCGGGAGGGCCGGGAATGAGCAGTTCTTC. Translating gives CASSLDASGRAGNEQFF.

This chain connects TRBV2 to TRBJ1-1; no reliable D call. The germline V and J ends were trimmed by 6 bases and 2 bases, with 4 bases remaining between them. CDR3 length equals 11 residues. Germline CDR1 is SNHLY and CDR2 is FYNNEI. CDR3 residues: CASSLNTEAFF. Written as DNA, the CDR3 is TGTGCCAGCAGCCTCAACACTGAAGCTTTCTTT. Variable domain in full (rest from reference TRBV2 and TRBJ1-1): EPEVTQTPSHQVTQMGQEVILRCVPISNHLYFYWYRQILGQKVEFLVSFYNNEISEKSEIFDDQFSVERPDGSNFTLKIRSTKLEDSAMYFCASSLNTEAFFGQGTRLTVV.

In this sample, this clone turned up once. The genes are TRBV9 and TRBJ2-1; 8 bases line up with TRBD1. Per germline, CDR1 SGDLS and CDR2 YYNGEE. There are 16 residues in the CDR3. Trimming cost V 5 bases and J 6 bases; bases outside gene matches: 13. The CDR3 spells CASRPNQGAISNEQFF. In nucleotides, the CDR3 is TGTGCCAGCAGACCCAATCAGGGGGCAATTAGCAATGAGCAGTTCTTC.

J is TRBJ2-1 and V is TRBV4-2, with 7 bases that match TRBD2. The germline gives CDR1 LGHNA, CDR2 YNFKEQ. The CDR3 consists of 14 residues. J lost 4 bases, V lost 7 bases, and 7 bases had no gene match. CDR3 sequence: CASNQGLEYNEQFF. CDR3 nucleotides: TGTGCCAGCAATCAAGGACTAGAGTACAATGAGCAGTTCTTC.

CDR3 protein: CAWSAGTSIDEQFF. DNA for the CDR3: TGTGCCTGGAGCGCCGGGACTAGTATCGATGAGCAGTTCTTC. The chain combines TRBV30 with TRBJ2-1; TRBD2 matches 8 bases. Trimming took 3 bases from V and 8 from J; bases not matched to a gene: 9. The CDR3 extends over 14 amino acids. The germline gives CDR1 GTSNPN, CDR2 SVGIG (reference sequence).

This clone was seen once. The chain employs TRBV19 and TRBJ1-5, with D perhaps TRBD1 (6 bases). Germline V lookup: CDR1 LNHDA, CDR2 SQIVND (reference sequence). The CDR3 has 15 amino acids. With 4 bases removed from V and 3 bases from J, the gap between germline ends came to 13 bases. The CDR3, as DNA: TGTGCCAGTAGTAGGACAGAGAGCCCCAATCAGCCCCAGCATTTT. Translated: CASSRTESPNQPQHF.

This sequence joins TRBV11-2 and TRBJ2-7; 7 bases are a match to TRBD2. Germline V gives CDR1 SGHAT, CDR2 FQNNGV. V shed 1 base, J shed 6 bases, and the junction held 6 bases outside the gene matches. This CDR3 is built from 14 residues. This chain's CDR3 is CASSLAGRELEQYF. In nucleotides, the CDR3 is TGTGCCAGCAGCTTAGCAGGGAGGGAGCTCGAGCAGTACTTC.

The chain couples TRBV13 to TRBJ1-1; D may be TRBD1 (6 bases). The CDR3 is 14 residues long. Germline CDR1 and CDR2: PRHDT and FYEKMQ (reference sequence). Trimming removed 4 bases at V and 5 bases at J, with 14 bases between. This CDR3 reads CASSSTGLRTEAFF. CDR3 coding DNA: TGTGCCAGCAGCTCTACAGGGTTACGGACTGAAGCTTTCTTT.

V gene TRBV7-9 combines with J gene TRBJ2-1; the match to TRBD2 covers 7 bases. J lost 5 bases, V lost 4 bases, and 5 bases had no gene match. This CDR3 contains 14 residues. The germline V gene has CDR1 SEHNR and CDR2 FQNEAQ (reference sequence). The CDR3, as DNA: TGTGCCAGCAGCTACCCCAGCGGGAACAATGAGCAGTTCTTC. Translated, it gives CASSYPSGNNEQFF. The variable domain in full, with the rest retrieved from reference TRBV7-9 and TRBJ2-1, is DTGVSQNPRHKITKRGQNVTFRCDPISEHNRLYWYRQTLGQGPEFLTYFQNEAQLEKSRLLSDRFSAERPKGSFSTLEIQRTEQGDSAMYLCASSYPSGNNEQFFGPGTRLTVL.

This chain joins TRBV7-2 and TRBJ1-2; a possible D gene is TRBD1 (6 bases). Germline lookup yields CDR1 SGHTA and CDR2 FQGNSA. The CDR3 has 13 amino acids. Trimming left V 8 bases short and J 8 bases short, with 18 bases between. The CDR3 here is CASHLGGAGGYTF. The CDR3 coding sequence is TGTGCCAGCCATCTAGGGGGAGCGGGGGGCTACACCTTC.

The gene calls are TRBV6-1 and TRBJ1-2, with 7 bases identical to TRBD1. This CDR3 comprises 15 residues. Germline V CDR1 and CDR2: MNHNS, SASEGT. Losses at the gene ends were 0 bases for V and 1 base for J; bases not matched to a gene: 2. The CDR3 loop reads CASSEANRGNYGYTF. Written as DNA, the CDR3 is TGTGCCAGCAGTGAAGCAAACAGGGGTAACTATGGCTACACCTTC.

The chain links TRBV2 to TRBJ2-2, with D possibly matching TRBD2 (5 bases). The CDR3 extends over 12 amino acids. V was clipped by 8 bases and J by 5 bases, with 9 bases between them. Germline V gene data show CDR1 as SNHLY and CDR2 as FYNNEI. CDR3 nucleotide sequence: TGTGCCAGCGGGAGTTATACCGGGGAGCTGTTTTTT. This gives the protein CASGSYTGELFF.